This TCR beta chain comes out of a study of T cells in women clearing cervical HPV infection (dated by TCRdb to 2017 to 2018). At the level of the whole study: Cases were about 25 women with histologically confirmed HPV16-related CIN3 or worse, including a couple of invasive cancers. Five blinded duplicates per group were added as quality controls, so that approximately 60 samples were obtained: about 50 participants and some 10 replicates. Cases and controls were matched on year of sample collection and on age within five years. Among cases, blood sampling occurred a median of about 150 days after lesion detection, with an interquartile range of 90 to 200 days. Median age was roughly 33 years in cases versus over 37 in controls, and baseline characteristics did not differ significantly. The parent cohort enrolled roughly 9,400 women aged 18 or older in Guanacaste, Costa Rica, in about 1993 to 1994 and followed the women for less than eight years. Since only a few of the women had HLA typing available, the possibility that HLA type was acting as a confounder could not be ruled out. Nested within Costa Rica's Guanacaste HPV Natural History Study, an exploratory proof-of-principle case-control study compared TCR repertoires across cervical HPV16 outcomes. Blood from cases was collected at the visit at which the lesion was first identified, whereas blood from controls was collected once infection was no longer detected. The controls were fewer than 30 women whose single incident HPV16 infection cleared within 12 months with no development of precancer or cancer. The investigation overall reported the following: Because T-cell numbers per sample were unknown, differences in richness could reflect varying T-cell content rather than repertoire biology. By combining richness with V gene abundances, random forest classifiers separated cases from controls with an estimated AUC of just over 0.8. Across sequencing depths, CIN3+ cases showed significantly higher TCR repertoire richness than controls, but evenness did not differ between the groups. Lower TRBV6-7 relative abundance was observed in cases than in controls (around 0.11% versus 0.15%; Bonferroni P = 0.0008). Whether associations preceded infection or resulted from infection could not be shown with the cross-sectional design, and effector/memory subsets and HPV-specific T cells were not isolated.

Notes on this clone: Its antigen remains undetermined. The read ends 3 residues before the CDR3 terminus; that terminus is restored from the germline J gene.

Using the immunoSEQ assay, multiplex PCR amplified TCR beta CDR3 regions from an average of 1200 ng of genomic DNA per sample. To correct primer bias, the assay used a complete synthetic TCR repertoire to set an amplification baseline. The amplicons were sequenced using the Illumina platform. Under the source paper's analysis protocol: Sequences were error-corrected by clustering with frequency ratios and a modified nearest-neighbor algorithm, then analyzed in the immunoSEQ Analyzer with IMGT gene definitions. At each rarefaction depth, TCR richness and evenness were averaged over 20 rarefaction repeats, and samples with fewer sequences than the depth were excluded. V, D and J gene relative abundances were compared between groups with Wilcoxon rank sum tests, applying FDR correction. An intraclass correlation of 90% to 97% for TCR richness and an average of about 82% across 66 gene segments were obtained from the blinded duplicates. The table was pulled from immuneACCESS by TCRdb, which kept in-frame rearrangements only. Such tables lose some clones; where checked, under half of the loss comes from unresolved V genes, and the rest has no known cause. V, J and clone size are those of that table, while D and trimming were read from the DNA. This sample's table contains 21,000 or so clones. 2% to 3% of the sample comes from the top ten.

Every participant had a single incident cervical HPV16 infection, and prevalent HPV16 infections were excluded. Cervical HPV DNA was detected with MY09/MY11 PCR, and genotyping was done by dot-blot hybridization. Approximately 15 mL of heparinized blood were centrifuged, and the buffy coat was split into aliquots, frozen at -30 degrees C, and then kept at -80 degrees C. QIAGEN kits were used to extract genomic DNA from the buffy coat specimens. The CDR3 covers 15 residues, taking in both the cysteine and the phenylalanine. The CDR3 was read in part: 36 bases, with the frame set at base 1. Deletion took 3 bases off V and 2 bases off J, with a span of 11 bases between the germline ends. CDR1 and CDR2 were assigned from the germline V gene as MGHRA and YSYEKL.

This receptor was identified in a woman between 18 and 75 years old with a cervical HPV16 infection that either progressed to CIN3+ or cleared (not recorded which). Sequenced input: blood buffy coat. The receptor chain draws on TRBV4-1 and TRBJ1-5, with TRBD1 tentatively as D gene (6 bases match). The CDR3 in this case is CASSHPPGGNQPQHF. The sequenced CDR3 bases are TGCGCCAGCAGCCACCCCCCAGGGGGCAATCAGCCC.